Listed below are T cell receptor beta chains from one sample, sequenced in a study of control samples from healthy donors and cancer patients. Sequenced by immunoSEQ multiplex PCR; TCRdb stores in-frame clones only, minus some. The table shows nearly 40,000 clones, with around 90% occurring only once. Sequenced material: blood. Receptors originate from a woman in her forties or fifties in good health. The conserved cysteine and the conserved F or W are not part of the CDR3 here. The D gene is left open where the match is weak. Clone size is given for some rows only: seen once, a few or many times, or a class if the clone is expanded.

J,D,size,V,CDR3
TRBJ1-6,-,-,TRBV28,ASTFRPLRGSSYNSPLH
TRBJ1-5,TRBD1,-,TRBV7-2,ASSLRTGVQPQH
TRBJ2-5,-,once,TRBV29-1,SVEETQY
TRBJ1-1,-,-,TRBV2,ASSRPGRLAEAF
TRBJ1-2,-,-,TRBV27,ASSTRTERGYGYT
TRBJ2-3,-,-,TRBV19,ASSLGYSTDTQY
TRBJ2-5,-,once,TRBV18,ASSPGETQY
TRBJ1-2,-,-,TRBV10-3,AVGGDFYGYT
TRBJ1-2,-,once,TRBV7-9,ASSLGTGVGYT
TRBJ1-1,-,-,TRBV27,AKKHGETEAF
TRBJ2-3,-,-,TRBV2,ASSENTYTDTQY
TRBJ1-1,-,-,TRBV28,ASTSGVEAF
TRBJ2-2,TRBD1,-,TRBV5-1,ASSHRTGGNTGELF
TRBJ1-2,-,-,TRBV18,ASSLQANYGYT
TRBJ1-4,TRBD1,once,TRBV4-3,ASSSDREGEKLF
TRBJ2-7,-,few,TRBV3-1/TRBV3-2,ASSQVYDEQY
TRBJ2-3,TRBD2,-,TRBV3-1/TRBV3-2,ASTLGGGPKDTQY
TRBJ2-5,TRBD1,-,TRBV5-4,ASNSRGETQY
TRBJ2-1,TRBD2,-,TRBV6-2/TRBV6-3,ASSRGLAGTGEQF
TRBJ2-1,-,-,TRBV5-1,ASSLVPAGYNEQF
TRBJ2-7,-,-,TRBV5-1,ASSLAYSYEQY
TRBJ2-7,-,-,TRBV19,ASSISHTTTYEQY
TRBJ2-2,-,-,TRBV28,ASTQGGTGELF
TRBJ2-7,-,-,TRBV11-2,ASSLVPSEYYEQY
TRBJ2-3,TRBD1,few,TRBV6-4,ASSPGQGTDTQY
TRBJ2-7,TRBD2,-,TRBV19,ASGASGGYEQY
TRBJ2-1,-,-,TRBV6-5,ASSYRWGEDEQF
TRBJ1-3,TRBD1,-,TRBV28,ASSLGGQGGNTIY
TRBJ2-7,-,-,TRBV7-6,ASSGDRTGQY
TRBJ2-7,TRBD2,-,TRBV5-4,ASSLARGGYEQY
TRBJ2-1,TRBD2,-,TRBV19,ASSARTSGNNEQF
TRBJ1-1,-,once,TRBV7-9,ASSFGENTEAF
TRBJ2-3,TRBD1,-,TRBV4-1,ASSQDETGTDTQY
TRBJ1-4,TRBD1,-,TRBV4-3,ASSQVQGASEKLF
TRBJ1-3,TRBD1,-,TRBV7-3,ASQTGPGNTIY
TRBJ1-2,-,-,TRBV9,ASSAGTTQGYT
TRBJ1-1,-,-,TRBV18,ASSQGQSTEAF
TRBJ1-1,-,-,TRBV2,ASASGGFDTEAF
TRBJ2-7,-,-,TRBV6-5,ASSYRVESYEQY
TRBJ2-1,TRBD2,-,TRBV7-2,ASSGHRGEAEQF
TRBJ1-2,-,once,TRBV5-5,ASSLERVTGYT
TRBJ2-2,-,-,TRBV7-2,ASNREPGPNTGELF
TRBJ1-6,TRBD1,-,TRBV15,ATSRTQGARNNSPLH
TRBJ1-1,-,-,TRBV29-1,SVPKGGSTEAF
TRBJ1-2,TRBD1,-,TRBV5-1,ASSPPSGQGVGYT
TRBJ1-1,-,-,TRBV5-6,ASSLASEAF
TRBJ1-6,-,-,TRBV19,ASSILRASNSPLH